Below, 18 T cell receptor beta chains from the same sample are listed, as sequenced in a study of shared clonotypes between healthy human individuals. Method: immunoSEQ multiplex PCR; TCRdb's copy keeps in-frame clones and lacks some. The sample records some 2,100,000 clones, about 92% being singletons. The naive CD8 subset, CD45RO-negative cells positively selected for CCR7, excluded terminally differentiated effector memory CD45RA+ cells. The sequencing sample was made of naive CD8+ T cells from PBMCs. All receptors come from a man aged 18 to 35 in good health. Some clones in this sample may be carry-over from other donors' samples.

This sequence joins TRBV11-2 and TRBJ1-2; 7 bases map to TRBD1. The CDR3 spans 15 residues. Looked up from germline, CDR1 is SGHAT and CDR2 is FQNNGV. V lost 4 bases to trimming and J lost 5 bases; unmatched junction nucleotides: 10. The CDR3 region is CASSYAQDRAYGYTF. The CDR3 DNA sequence: TGTGCCAGCAGCTATGCTCAAGACAGGGCTTATGGCTACACCTTC.

This chain links TRBV7-9 with TRBJ1-3; no clear D gene. The germline V and J ends were trimmed by 0 bases and 2 bases, with 11 bases remaining between them. The CDR3 covers 16 residues. Germline V CDR1 and CDR2: SEHNR, FQNEAQ (reference sequence). The CDR3 protein is CASSLALRSAGNTIYF. Written as DNA, the CDR3 is TGTGCCAGCAGCTTAGCGTTAAGGTCGGCTGGAAACACCATATATTTT.

The chain joins TRBV6-5 to TRBJ2-5; D is uncertain. The ends were cut back, 2 bases at V and 4 bases at J, with 11 bases in the middle. The CDR3 is 14 residues long. Germline V CDR1 and CDR2: MNHEY, SVGAGI. CDR3: CASSYAQYTETQYF. As DNA, the CDR3 is TGTGCCAGCAGTTACGCACAATATACAGAGACCCAGTACTTC.

This chain connects TRBV9 to TRBJ2-1, with TRBD2 matching over 12 bases. CDR3 size: 15 residues. Trimming cost V 5 bases and J 7 bases; bases outside gene matches: 7. Germline V gene data show CDR1 as SGDLS and CDR2 as YYNGEE. The CDR3 DNA reads TGTGCCAGCAGTTCTAGCGGGAGGGCGAAGAATGAGCAGTTCTTC. This encodes CASSSSGRAKNEQFF.

This clone was recorded once. This CDR3 is also generated by other DNA sequences in the sample. The chain is built from TRBV7-8 and TRBJ2-7; D is uncertain. V was clipped by 1 base and J by 3 bases, with 7 bases between them. The CDR3 consists of 13 residues. Looked up from germline, CDR1 is SGHVS and CDR2 is FQNEAQ. CDR3 coding DNA: TGTGCCAGCAGCTTAGTTTCGGGCTACGAGCAGTACTTC. Protein: CASSLVSGYEQYF.

The rearrangement links TRBV5-4 to TRBJ2-1; TRBD2 matches 9 bases. Germline V gene data show CDR1 as SGHNT and CDR2 as YYREEE (reference sequence). This CDR3 comprises 14 residues. V gave up 4 bases and J gave up 8 bases; unmatched junction bases: 7. The chain's CDR3 is CASSGGLAAHEQFF. For the CDR3, the DNA is TGTGCCAGCAGCGGGGGACTAGCCGCCCATGAGCAGTTCTTC.

This clone came up a few times. This sample also contains other DNA sequences that code for the same CDR3. This chain links TRBV7-9 with TRBJ1-5; D gene uncertain. Germline CDR1 SEHNR, CDR2 FQNEAQ (reference sequence). V shed 3 bases and J shed 2 bases, with 11 bases lying between them. The length of the CDR3 is 15 residues. The CDR3 region has the DNA TGTGCCAGCAGCTTGGGTGGGTTGGGCAATCAGCCCCAGCATTTT. Translating it yields CASSLGGLGNQPQHF.

The chain uses TRBV28 and TRBJ2-7; 7 bases align to TRBD2. The length of the CDR3 is 13 residues. Germline V gene sequence: CDR1 MDHEN, CDR2 SYDVKM. The junction had 5 bases not matched to a gene; V was cut back by 2 bases and J by 7 bases. CDR3 sequence reads: CASSLAGEVEQYF. In DNA form, the CDR3 reads TGTGCCAGCAGTTTAGCGGGAGAGGTTGAGCAGTACTTC.

This clone occurred once. The V gene is TRBV5-1, the J gene TRBJ1-2; the match to TRBD1 covers 9 bases. This CDR3 has 15 residues. V gave up 2 bases and J gave up 2 bases; unmatched junction bases: 4. CDR1 is SGHRS, CDR2 YFSETQ, per germline. The CDR3 protein is CASSFGTGLNYGYTF. CDR3 nucleotide sequence: TGCGCCAGCAGCTTCGGGACAGGGCTAAACTATGGCTACACCTTC.

As for this clone: Other nucleotide sequences in the sample specify the same CDR3. The chain combines TRBV19 with TRBJ1-3; the match to TRBD1 covers 7 bases. Trimming cost V 3 bases and J 2 bases; bases outside gene matches: 4. Germline V gives CDR1 LNHDA, CDR2 SQIVND (reference sequence). CDR3 length: 15 amino acids. In DNA form, the CDR3 reads TGTGCCAGTAGTATCGACAGGGAACCTGGAAACACCATATATTTT. Translating gives CASSIDREPGNTIYF.

The V gene is TRBV27, the J gene TRBJ2-1; 13 positions agree with TRBD2. Germline lookup yields CDR1 MNHEY and CDR2 SMNVEV (reference sequence). V trimming: 7 bases; J trimming: 5 bases; junction bases outside the gene matches: 5. The CDR3 contains 15 residues. CDR3 coding DNA: TGTGCCAGCAACCCGGGACTAGCGGGGAACAATGAGCAGTTCTTC. Translated: CASNPGLAGNNEQFF.

The J gene is TRBJ1-5, the V gene TRBV7-3; D perhaps matches TRBD1 (5 bases). The V end was cut by 2 bases, the J end by 5 bases, with 10 bases between. This CDR3 contains 14 residues. CDR1 is SGHTA, CDR2 FQGTGA, per germline. Here the CDR3 DNA reads TGTGCCAGCAGCTTATTTGAGGGGTATCAGCCCCAGCATTTT. Protein product: CASSLFEGYQPQHF.

V gene TRBV4-1 combines with J gene TRBJ1-5, with TRBD1 matching 7 bases. From germline, CDR1 is MGHRA and CDR2 YSYEKL. Trimming removed 3 bases from V and 2 bases from J; junction bases left unmatched: 7. CDR3 size: 16 residues. The CDR3 DNA follows: TGCGCCAGCAGCCAGACCCGACAGGGTGGCAATCAGCCCCAGCATTTT. Translated: CASSQTRQGGNQPQHF.

This clone was observed once. This rearrangement joins TRBV10-2 to TRBJ2-7, with TRBD2 identical over 8 bases. CDR1 and CDR2 from the germline V gene are WSHSY and SAAADI. J was trimmed by 6 bases and V by 2 bases; bases with no gene match: 6. The CDR3 consists of 14 residues. The CDR3 is CASSEAREVPEQYF. DNA for the CDR3: TGCGCCAGCAGTGAGGCGCGGGAGGTACCCGAGCAGTACTTC.

The rearrangement uses TRBV15 and TRBJ2-1; D might be TRBD1 (5 bases). Per germline, CDR1 LNHNV and CDR2 YYDKDF (reference sequence). The V and J ends lost 5 bases and 6 bases respectively, with 11 bases between them. The CDR3 has 13 residues. The CDR3 DNA follows: TGTGCCACCAGCGGCAGGGTGGGCAATGAGCAGTTCTTC. Amino acid sequence: CATSGRVGNEQFF. Full variable domain (missing parts from reference TRBV15 and TRBJ2-1): DAMVIQNPRYQVTQFGKPVTLSCSQTLNHNVMYWYQQKSSQAPKLLFHYYDKDFNNEADTPDNFQSRRPNTSFCFLDIRSPGLGDTAMYLCATSGRVGNEQFFGPGTRLTVL.

The rearrangement joins TRBV14 to TRBJ1-2; D may be TRBD1 (5 bases). The CDR3 runs to 14 residues. In germline, CDR1 is SGHDN, CDR2 FVKESK. Trimming shortened V by 1 base and J by 3 bases, and 9 bases separated the two germline ends. The CDR3, as DNA: TGTGCCAGCAGCCAAGGGGGCTACTACTATGGCTACACCTTC. Residues: CASSQGGYYYGYTF.

With regard to this clone: In the same sample, other DNA sequences code for this CDR3. This chain connects TRBV9 to TRBJ1-5; perhaps TRBD1 as D (6 bases). CDR3 length: 14 amino acids. V lost 0 bases, J lost 3 bases, and 7 bases lay in between. Looked up from germline, CDR1 is SGDLS and CDR2 is YYNGEE. CDR3 nucleotides: TGTGCCAGCAGCGTAGGGACAGACAATCAGCCCCAGCATTTT. Protein product: CASSVGTDNQPQHF.

The chain uses TRBV9 and TRBJ2-7; a possible D gene is TRBD1 (6 bases). The germline gives CDR1 SGDLS, CDR2 YYNGEE. This CDR3 spans 13 amino acids. V gave up 3 bases and J gave up 7 bases, with 14 bases separating them. In nucleotides, the CDR3 is TGTGCCAGCAGCGAGAGCACGCAGGGGGAGCAGTACTTC. It encodes CASSESTQGEQYF.